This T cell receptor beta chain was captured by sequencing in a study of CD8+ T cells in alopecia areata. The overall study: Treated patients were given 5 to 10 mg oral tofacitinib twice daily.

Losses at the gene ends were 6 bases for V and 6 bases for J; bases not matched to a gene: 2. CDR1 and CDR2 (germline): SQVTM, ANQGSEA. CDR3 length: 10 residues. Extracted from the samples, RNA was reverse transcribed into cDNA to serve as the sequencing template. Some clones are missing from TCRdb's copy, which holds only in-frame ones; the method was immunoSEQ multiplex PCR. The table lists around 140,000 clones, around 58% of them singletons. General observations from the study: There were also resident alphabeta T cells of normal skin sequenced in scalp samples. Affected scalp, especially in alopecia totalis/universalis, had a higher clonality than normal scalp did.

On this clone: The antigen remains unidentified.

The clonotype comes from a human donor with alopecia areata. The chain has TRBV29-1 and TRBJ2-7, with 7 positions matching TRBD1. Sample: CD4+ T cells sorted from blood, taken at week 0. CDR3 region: CSVGTVEQYF. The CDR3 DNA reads TGCAGCGTAGGGACAGTCGAGCAGTACTTC.